This T cell receptor (beta chain) comes out of a study of blood T cell repertoires in COVID-19. Study-wide context: The study drew acute and convalescent COVID-19 samples from the United States, Italy and Spain. Sources were T cells, B-cell-depleted T cells, or PBMCs; the material itself was cDNA or gDNA.

This CDR3 is built from 17 residues. Germline loops: CDR1 MGHRA, CDR2 YSYEKL. V was clipped by 1 base and J by 1 base, with 13 bases between them. As processed by the authors: The authors estimated nucleated cell counts from reference gene primer amplification. Repertoires were generated with immunoSEQ multiplex PCR, while TCRdb's copy carries only in-frame clones and drops some. V and J calls and clone size come straight from that table; D and trimming were deduced from the DNA. The top ten clones hold approximately 0.3% of a sample with 650,000 to 800,000 clones, 90% of them seen once. The receptor's source is a woman between 18 and 29 years old with acute or convalescent COVID-19. Sequences were obtained from peripheral blood. This chain joins TRBV4-1 and TRBJ2-2; perhaps TRBD1 as D (5 bases). The CDR3 is CASSQALGHMNTGELFF. The CDR3 DNA reads as TGCGCCAGCAGCCAAGCTTTAGGACATATGAACACCGGGGAGCTGTTTTTT.